This record concerns one TCR beta chain sequence. Its cognate antigen is unknown. The authors drew 8.5 to 10 milliliters of peripheral blood from each donor. The data stem from a study of blood T cells in healthy people across ages. The study, taken as a whole, reports: Older age coincided with a roughly linear decline in TCR beta diversity per million T cells.

Using a J-beta primer mix together with a sample-barcoded 5' primer, a second PCR was run for about 7 to 12 cycles. Every sample gave at least 3 million paired-end reads containing CDR3. TCRdb ran MiXCR on the 5' RACE reads and lists one entry per CDR3 protein. Of about 1,400,000 distinct CDR3 sequences in the sample, 59% are singletons; the top ten hold 6.5% to 8%. CDR1 is LGHDT and CDR2 is YNNKEL in the germline V gene (reference sequence). Trimming pared 6 bases from V and 3 bases from J, leaving 15 bases between. The length of the CDR3 is 16 residues. The chain is built from TRBV3-1 and TRBJ1-6; D possibly corresponds to TRBD1 (5 bases). Sequencing was done on a sample of blood. This clonotype was obtained from a man aged 18-30 years in good health. The CDR3 region is CASRPSRDLYNSPLHF. In DNA, the CDR3 is TGTGCCAGCAGACCCTCCCGGGACCTCTATAATTCACCCCTCCACTTT.